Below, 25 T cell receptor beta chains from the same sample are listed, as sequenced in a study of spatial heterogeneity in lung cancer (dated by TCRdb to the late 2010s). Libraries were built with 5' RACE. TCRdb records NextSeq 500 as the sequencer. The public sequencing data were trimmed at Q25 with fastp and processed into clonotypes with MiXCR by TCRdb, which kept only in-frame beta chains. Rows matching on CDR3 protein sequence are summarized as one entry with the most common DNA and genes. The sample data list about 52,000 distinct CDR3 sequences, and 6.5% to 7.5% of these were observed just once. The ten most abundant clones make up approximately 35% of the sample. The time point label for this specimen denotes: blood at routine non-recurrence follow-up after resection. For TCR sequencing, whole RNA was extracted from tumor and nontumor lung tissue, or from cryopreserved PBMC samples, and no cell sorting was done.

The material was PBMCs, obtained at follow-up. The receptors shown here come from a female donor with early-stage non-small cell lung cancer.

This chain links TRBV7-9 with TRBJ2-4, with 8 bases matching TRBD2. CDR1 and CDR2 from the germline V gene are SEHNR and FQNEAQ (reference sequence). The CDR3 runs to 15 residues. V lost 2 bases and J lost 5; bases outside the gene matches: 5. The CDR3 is CASSLPGLGQNIQYF. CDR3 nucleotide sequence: TGTGCCAGCAGCTTACCGGGACTAGGGCAAAACATTCAGTACTTC.

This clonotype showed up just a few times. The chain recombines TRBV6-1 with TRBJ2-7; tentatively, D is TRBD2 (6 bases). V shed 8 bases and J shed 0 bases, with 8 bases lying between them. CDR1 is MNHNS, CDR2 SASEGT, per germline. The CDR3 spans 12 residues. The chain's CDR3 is CASGRGSYEQYF. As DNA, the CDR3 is TGTGCCAGCGGGCGGGGCTCCTACGAGCAGTACTTC.

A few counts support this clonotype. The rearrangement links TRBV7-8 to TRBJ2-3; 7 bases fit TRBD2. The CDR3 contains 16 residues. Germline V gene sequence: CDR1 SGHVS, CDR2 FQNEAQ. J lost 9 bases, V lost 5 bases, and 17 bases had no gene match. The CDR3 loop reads CASSPGEGSDLETQYF. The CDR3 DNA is TGTGCCAGCAGCCCCGGGGAGGGGTCCGACCTCGAGACGCAGTATTTT.

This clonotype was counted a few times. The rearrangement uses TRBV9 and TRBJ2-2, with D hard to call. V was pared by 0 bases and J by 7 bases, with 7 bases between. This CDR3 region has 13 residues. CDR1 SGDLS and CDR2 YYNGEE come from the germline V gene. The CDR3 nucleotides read TGTGCCAGCAGCGTAGGGCGAAACGGGGAGCTGTTTTTT. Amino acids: CASSVGRNGELFF.

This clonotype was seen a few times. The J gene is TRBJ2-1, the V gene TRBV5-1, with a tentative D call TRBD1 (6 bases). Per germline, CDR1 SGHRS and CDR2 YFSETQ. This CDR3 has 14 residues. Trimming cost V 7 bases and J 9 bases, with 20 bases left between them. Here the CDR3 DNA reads TGCGCCAGCGCTGACTCCCAGGGGCGTAGTGAGCAGTTCTTC. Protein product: CASADSQGRSEQFF.

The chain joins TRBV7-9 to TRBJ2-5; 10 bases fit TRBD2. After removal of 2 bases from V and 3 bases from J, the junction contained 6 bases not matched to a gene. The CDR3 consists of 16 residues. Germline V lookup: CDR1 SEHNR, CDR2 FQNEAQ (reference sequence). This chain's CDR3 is CASSLPSGGAEETQYF. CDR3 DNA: TGTGCCAGCAGCTTACCAAGCGGGGGGGCCGAAGAGACCCAGTACTTC.

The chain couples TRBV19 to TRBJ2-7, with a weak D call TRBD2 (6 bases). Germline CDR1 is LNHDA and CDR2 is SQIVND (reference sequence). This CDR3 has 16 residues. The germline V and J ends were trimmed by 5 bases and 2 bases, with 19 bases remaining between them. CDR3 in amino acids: CASSPLGGSGPYEQYF. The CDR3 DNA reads TGTGCCAGTAGTCCCCTGGGGGGTAGCGGCCCCTACGAGCAGTACTTC.

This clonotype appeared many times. The CDR3, as DNA: TGTGCCAGCAGTTACGGGACAGGGGCGCTTGGCTACACCTTC. It encodes CASSYGTGALGYTF. The gene calls are TRBV6-5 and TRBJ1-2; TRBD1 agrees at 10 bases. J gave up 7 bases and V 2 bases, and 4 bases lay outside the gene matches. This CDR3 comprises 14 residues. The germline V gene has CDR1 MNHEY and CDR2 SVGAGI.

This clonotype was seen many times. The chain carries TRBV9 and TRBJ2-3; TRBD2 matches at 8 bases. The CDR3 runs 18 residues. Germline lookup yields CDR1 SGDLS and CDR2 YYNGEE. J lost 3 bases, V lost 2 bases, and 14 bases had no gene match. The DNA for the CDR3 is TGTGCCAGCAGCGTCCCTGCCCTCCCGGCTAGCGGGACAGATACGCAGTATTTT. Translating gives CASSVPALPASGTDTQYF. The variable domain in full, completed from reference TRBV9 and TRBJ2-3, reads DSGVTQTPKHLITATGQRVTLRCSPRSGDLSVYWYQQSLDQGLQFLIQYYNGEERAKGNILERFSAQQFPDLHSELNLSSLELGDSALYFCASSVPALPASGTDTQYFGPGTRLTVL.

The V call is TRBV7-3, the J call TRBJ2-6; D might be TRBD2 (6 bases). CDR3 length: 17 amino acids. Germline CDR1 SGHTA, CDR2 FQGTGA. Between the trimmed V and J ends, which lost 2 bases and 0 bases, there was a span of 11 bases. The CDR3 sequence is CASSLGAGSSGANVLTF. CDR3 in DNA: TGTGCCAGCAGCTTAGGGGCGGGGAGCTCTGGGGCCAACGTCCTGACTTTC. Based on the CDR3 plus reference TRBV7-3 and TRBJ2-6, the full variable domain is GAGVSQTPSNKVTEKGKYVELRCDPISGHTALYWYRQSLGQGPEFLIYFQGTGAADDSGLPNDRFFAVRPEGSVSTLKIQRTERGDSAVYLCASSLGAGSSGANVLTFGAGSRLTVL.

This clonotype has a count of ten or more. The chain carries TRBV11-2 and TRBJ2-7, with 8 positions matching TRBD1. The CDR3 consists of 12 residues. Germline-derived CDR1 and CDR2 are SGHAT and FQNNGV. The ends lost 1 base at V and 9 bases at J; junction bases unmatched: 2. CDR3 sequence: CASSLGDRGQYF. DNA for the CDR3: TGTGCCAGCAGCTTAGGCGACAGGGGGCAGTACTTC.

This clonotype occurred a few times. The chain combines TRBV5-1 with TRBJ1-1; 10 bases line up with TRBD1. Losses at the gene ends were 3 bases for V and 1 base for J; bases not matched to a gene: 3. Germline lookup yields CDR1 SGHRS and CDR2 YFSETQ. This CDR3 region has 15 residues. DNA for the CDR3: TGCGCCAGCAGCTCGAGACAGGGGGCGAACACTGAAGCTTTCTTT. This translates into CASSSRQGANTEAFF.

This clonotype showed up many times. The CDR3 reads CASSPLVPQYF. CDR3 in DNA: TGTGCCAGCAGCCCATTGGTGCCCCAGTACTTC. The rearrangement uses TRBV7-9 and TRBJ2-5; D remains unclear. Trimming took 5 bases from V and 9 from J, leaving 10 bases between them. CDR3 length: 11 residues. Germline-derived CDR1 and CDR2 are SEHNR and FQNEAQ (reference sequence).

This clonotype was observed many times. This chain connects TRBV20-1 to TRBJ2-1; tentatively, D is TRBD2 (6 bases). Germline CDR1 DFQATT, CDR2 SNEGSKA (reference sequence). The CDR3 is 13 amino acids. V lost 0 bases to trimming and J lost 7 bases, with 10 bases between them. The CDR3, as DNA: TGCAGTGCTAGAGATCGGACTACTAATGAGCAGTTCTTC. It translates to CSARDRTTNEQFF.

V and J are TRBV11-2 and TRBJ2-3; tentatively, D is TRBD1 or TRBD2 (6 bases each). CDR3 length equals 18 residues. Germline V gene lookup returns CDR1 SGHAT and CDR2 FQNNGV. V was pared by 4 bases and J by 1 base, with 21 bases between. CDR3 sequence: CASSSPGFSGARTDTQYF. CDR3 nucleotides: TGTGCCAGCAGCTCCCCCGGGTTCTCGGGGGCCCGCACAGATACGCAGTATTTT.

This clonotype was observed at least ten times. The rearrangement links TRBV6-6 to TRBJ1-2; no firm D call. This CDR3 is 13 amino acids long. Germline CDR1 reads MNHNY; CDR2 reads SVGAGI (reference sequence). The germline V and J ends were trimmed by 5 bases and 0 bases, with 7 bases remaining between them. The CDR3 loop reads CASSMDPNYGYTF. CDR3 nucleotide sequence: TGTGCCAGCAGTATGGATCCTAACTATGGCTACACCTTC.

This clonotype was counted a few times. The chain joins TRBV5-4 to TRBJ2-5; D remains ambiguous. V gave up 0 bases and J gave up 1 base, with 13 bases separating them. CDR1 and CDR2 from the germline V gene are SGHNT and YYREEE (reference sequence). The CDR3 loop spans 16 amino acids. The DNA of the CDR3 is TGTGCCAGCAGCTTGGCCTTCGCAGGCCTCCAAGAGACCCAGTACTTC. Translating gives CASSLAFAGLQETQYF.

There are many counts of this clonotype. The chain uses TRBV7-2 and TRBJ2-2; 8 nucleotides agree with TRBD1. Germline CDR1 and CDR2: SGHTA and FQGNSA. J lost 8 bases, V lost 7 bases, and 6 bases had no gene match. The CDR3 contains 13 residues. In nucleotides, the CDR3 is TGTGCCAGCACGAGACAGGGGTGGGGGGAGCTGTTTTTT. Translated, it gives CASTRQGWGELFF.

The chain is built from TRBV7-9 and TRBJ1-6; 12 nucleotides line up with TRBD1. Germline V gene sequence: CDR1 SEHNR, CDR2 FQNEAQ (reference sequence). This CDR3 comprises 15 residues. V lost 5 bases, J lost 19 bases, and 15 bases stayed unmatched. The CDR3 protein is CASSPPGQGANGKHF. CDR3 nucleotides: TGTGCCAGCAGCCCCCCGGGACAGGGGGCCAATGGGAAGCACTTT.

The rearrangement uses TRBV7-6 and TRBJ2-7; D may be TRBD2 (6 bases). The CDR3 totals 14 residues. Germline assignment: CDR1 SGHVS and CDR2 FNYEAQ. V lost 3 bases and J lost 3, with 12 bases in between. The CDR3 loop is CASSFRTNDYEQYF. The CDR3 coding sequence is TGTGCCAGCAGCTTCAGGACTAATGACTACGAGCAGTACTTC. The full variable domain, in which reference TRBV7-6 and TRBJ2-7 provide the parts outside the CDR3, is GAGVSQSPRYKVTKRGQDVALRCDPISGHVSLYWYRQALGQGPEFLTYFNYEAQQDKSGLPNDRFSAERPEGSISTLTIQRTEQRDSAMYRCASSFRTNDYEQYFGPGTRLTVT.

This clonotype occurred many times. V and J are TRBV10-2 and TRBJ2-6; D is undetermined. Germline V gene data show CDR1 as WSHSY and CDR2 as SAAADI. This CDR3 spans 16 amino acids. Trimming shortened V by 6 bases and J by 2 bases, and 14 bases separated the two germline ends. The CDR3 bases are TGCGCCAGCAGAGGGTTCGGACGAGCTGGGGCCAACGTCCTGACTTTC. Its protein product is CASRGFGRAGANVLTF.

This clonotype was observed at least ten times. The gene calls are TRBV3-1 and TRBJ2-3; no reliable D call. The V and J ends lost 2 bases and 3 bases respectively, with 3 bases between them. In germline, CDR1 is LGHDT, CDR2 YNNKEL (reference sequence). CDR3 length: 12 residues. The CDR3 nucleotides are TGTGCCAGCAGCCAACGGACAGATACGCAGTATTTT. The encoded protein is CASSQRTDTQYF.

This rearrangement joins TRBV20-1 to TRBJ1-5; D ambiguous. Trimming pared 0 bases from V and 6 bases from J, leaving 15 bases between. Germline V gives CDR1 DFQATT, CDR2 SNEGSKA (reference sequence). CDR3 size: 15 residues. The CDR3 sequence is CSARDSGKEPQPQHF. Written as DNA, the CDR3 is TGCAGTGCTAGAGATTCGGGGAAGGAGCCTCAGCCCCAGCATTTT.

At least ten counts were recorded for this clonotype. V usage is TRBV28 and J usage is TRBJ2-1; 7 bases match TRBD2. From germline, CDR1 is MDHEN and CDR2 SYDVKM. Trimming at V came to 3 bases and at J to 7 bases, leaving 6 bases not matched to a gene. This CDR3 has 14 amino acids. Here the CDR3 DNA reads TGTGCCAGCAGTTTCTTTGCGGGGGTTAATGAGCAGTTCTTC. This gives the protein CASSFFAGVNEQFF. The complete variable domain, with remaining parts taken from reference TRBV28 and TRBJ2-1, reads DVKVTQSSRYLVKRTGEKVFLECVQDMDHENMFWYRQDPGLGLRLIYFSYDVKMKEKGDIPEGYSVSREKKERFSLILESASTNQTSMYLCASSFFAGVNEQFFGPGTRLTVL.

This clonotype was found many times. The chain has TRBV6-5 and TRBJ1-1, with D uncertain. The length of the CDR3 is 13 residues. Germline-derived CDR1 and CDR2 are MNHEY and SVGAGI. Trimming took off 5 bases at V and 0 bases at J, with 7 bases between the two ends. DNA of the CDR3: TGTGCCAGCAGTGCTCTACTGAACACTGAAGCTTTCTTT. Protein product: CASSALLNTEAFF.